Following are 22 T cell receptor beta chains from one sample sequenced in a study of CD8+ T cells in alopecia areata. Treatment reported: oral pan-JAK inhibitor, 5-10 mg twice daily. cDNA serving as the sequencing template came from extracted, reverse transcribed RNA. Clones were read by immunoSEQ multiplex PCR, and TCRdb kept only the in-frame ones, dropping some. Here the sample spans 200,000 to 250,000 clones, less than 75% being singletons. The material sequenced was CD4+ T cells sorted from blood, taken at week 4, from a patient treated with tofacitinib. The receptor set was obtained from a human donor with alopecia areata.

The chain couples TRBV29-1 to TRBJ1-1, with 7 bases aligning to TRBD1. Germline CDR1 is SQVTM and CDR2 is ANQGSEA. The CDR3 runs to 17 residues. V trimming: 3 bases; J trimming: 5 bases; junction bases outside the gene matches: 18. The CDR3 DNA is TGCAGCGTTGAGAATCGTTTGAAGGGGGCGCCGGGGACTGAAGCTTTCTTT. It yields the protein CSVENRLKGAPGTEAFF.

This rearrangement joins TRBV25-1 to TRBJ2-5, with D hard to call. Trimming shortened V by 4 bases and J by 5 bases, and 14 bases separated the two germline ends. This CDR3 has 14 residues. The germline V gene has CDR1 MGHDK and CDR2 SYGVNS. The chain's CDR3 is CASSAPGRSETQYF. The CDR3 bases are TGTGCCAGCAGTGCGCCAGGTCGGTCGGAGACCCAGTACTTC.

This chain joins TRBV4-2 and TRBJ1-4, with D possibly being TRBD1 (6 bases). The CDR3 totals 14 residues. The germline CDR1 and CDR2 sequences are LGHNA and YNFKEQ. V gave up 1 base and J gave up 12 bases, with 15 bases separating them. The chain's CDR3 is CASSQGHREGELFF. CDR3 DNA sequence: TGTGCCAGCAGCCAAGGGCACAGGGAGGGAGAACTGTTTTTT.

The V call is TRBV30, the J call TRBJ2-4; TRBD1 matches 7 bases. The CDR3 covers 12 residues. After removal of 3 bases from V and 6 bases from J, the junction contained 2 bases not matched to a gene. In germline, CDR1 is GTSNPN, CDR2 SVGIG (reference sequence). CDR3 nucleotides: TGTGCCTGGAGGACAGGGATAAACATTCAGTACTTC. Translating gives CAWRTGINIQYF.

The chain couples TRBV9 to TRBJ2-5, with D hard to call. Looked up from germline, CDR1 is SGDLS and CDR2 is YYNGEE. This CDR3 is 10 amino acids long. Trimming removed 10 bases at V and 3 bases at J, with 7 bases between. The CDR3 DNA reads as TGTGCCCTAAGTGAAGAGACCCAGTACTTC. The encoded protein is CALSEETQYF.

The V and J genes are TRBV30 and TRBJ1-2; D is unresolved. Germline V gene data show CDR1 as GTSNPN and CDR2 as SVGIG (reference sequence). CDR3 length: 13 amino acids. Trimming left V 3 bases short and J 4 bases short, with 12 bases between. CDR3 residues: CAWRSGMAYGYTF. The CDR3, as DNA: TGTGCCTGGAGGTCTGGGATGGCCTATGGCTACACCTTC.

The CDR3 DNA is TGTGCCAGCAGCCCCGAGGCGGGGGGCGAAGGGGGCTACACCTTC. It codes for CASSPEAGGEGGYTF. The chain couples TRBV7-9 to TRBJ1-2, with a weak D call TRBD1 (6 bases). CDR1 SEHNR and CDR2 FQNEAQ come from the germline V gene (reference sequence). Between the trimmed V and J ends, which lost 5 bases and 8 bases, there was a span of 21 bases. The CDR3 loop spans 15 amino acids.

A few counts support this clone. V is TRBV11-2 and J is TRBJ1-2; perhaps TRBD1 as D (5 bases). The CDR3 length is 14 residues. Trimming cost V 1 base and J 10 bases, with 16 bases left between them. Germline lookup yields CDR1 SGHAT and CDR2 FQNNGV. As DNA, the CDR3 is TGTGCCAGCAGCTTAGGAGGTTCGGGACTGTCCTACACCTTC. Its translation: CASSLGGSGLSYTF.

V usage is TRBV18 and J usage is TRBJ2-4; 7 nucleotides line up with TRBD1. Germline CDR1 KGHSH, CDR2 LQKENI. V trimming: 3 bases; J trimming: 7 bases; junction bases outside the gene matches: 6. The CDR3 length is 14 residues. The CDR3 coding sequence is TGTGCCAGCTCACCTGTTGAACAGGGGAACATTCAGTACTTC. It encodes CASSPVEQGNIQYF. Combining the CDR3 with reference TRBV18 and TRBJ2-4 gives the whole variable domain NAGVMQNPRHLVRRRGQEARLRCSPMKGHSHVYWYRQLPEEGLKFMVYLQKENIIDESGMPKERFSAEFPKEGPSILRIQQVVRGDSAAYFCASSPVEQGNIQYFGAGTRLSVL.

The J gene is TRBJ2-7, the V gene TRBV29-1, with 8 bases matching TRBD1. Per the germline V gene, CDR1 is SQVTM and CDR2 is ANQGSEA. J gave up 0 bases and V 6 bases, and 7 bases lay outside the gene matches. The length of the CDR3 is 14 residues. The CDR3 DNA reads TGCAGCGTGGCGGACAGGGCGACCTCCTACGAGCAGTACTTC. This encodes CSVADRATSYEQYF.

The CDR3 region has the DNA TGCAGCGTCCGACAGGGAATCACTGAAGCTTTCTTT. Protein sequence: CSVRQGITEAFF. V and J are TRBV29-1 and TRBJ1-1; 7 bases agree with TRBD1. The germline V gene has CDR1 SQVTM and CDR2 ANQGSEA. CDR3 length equals 12 residues. After removal of 6 bases from V and 4 bases from J, the junction contained 5 bases not matched to a gene.

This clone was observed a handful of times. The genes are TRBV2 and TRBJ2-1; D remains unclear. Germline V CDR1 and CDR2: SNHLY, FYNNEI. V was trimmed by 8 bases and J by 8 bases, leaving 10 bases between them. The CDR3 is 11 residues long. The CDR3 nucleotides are TGTGCCAGCTTAATGGGTGATGAGCAGTTCTTC. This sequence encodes CASLMGDEQFF. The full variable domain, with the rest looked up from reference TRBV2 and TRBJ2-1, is EPEVTQTPSHQVTQMGQEVILRCVPISNHLYFYWYRQILGQKVEFLVSFYNNEISEKSEIFDDQFSVERPDGSNFTLKIRSTKLEDSAMYFCASLMGDEQFFGPGTRLTVL.

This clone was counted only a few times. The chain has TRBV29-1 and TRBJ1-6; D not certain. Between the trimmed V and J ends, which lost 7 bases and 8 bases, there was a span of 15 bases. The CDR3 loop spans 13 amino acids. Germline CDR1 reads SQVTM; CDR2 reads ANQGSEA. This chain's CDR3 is CSAGEGGDSPLHF. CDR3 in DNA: TGCAGCGCTGGGGAGGGCGGGGATTCACCCCTCCACTTT.

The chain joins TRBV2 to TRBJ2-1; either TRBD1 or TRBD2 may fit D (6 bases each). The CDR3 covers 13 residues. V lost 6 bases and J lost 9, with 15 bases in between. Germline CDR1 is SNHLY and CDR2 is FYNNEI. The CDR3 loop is CASRARGRGEQFF. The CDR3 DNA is TGTGCCAGCAGAGCCCGGGGGCGAGGTGAGCAGTTCTTC.

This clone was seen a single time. CDR3 sequence: CSVALGRSTGELFF. In DNA form, the CDR3 reads TGCAGCGTAGCCCTGGGCAGGTCCACGGGGGAGCTGTTTTTT. The chain uses TRBV29-1 and TRBJ2-2; no clear D gene. The CDR3 sequence is 14 residues long. V shed 6 bases and J shed 8 bases, with 19 bases lying between them. CDR1 and CDR2 from the germline V gene are SQVTM and ANQGSEA.

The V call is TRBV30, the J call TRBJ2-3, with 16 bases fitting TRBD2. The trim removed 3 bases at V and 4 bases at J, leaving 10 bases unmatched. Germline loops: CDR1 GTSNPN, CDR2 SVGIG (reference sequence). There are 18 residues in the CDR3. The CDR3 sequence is CAWSPGTSGGAGSDTQYF. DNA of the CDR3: TGTGCCTGGAGCCCCGGGACTAGCGGGGGGGCCGGTTCAGATACGCAGTATTTT.

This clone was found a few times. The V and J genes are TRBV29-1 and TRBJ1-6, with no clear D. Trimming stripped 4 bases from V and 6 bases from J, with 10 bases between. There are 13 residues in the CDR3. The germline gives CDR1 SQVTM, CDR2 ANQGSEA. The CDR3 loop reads CSVADRTNSPLHF. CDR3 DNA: TGCAGCGTTGCGGACCGGACTAATTCACCCCTCCACTTT.

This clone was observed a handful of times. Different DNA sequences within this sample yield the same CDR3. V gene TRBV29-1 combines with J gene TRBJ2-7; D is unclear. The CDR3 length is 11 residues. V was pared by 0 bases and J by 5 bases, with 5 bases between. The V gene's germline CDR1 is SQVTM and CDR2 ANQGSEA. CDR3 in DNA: TGCAGCGTTGAAGAAAGGGACGAGCAGTACTTC. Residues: CSVEERDEQYF.

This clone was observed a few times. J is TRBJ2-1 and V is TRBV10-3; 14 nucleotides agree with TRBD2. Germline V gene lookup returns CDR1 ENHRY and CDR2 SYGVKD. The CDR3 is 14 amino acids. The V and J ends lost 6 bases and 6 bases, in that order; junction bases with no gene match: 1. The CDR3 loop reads CAIRTSGGANEQFF. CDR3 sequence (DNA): TGTGCCATCAGGACTAGCGGGGGGGCCAATGAGCAGTTCTTC.

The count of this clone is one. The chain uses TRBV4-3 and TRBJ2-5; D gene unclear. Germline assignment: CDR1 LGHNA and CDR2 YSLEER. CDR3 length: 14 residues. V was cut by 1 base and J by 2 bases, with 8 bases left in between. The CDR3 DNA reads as TGCGCCAGCAGCCAAGGACGGTCACAAGAGACCCAGTACTTC. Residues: CASSQGRSQETQYF.

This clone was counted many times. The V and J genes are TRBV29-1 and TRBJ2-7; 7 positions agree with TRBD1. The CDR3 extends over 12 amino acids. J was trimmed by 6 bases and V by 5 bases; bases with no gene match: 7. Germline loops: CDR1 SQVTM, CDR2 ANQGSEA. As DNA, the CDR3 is TGCAGCGTTAGGAAAGGGGGCTTCGAGCAGTACTTC. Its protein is CSVRKGGFEQYF.

The CDR3 DNA follows: TGCGCCAGCAGCCAAGAGCCCGACAGCACAGATACGCAGTATTTT. Encoded protein: CASSQEPDSTDTQYF. The chain combines TRBV4-3 with TRBJ2-3; D is unresolved. The CDR3 is made up of 15 amino acids. CDR1 and CDR2 from the germline V gene are LGHNA and YSLEER. V gave up 0 bases and J gave up 0 bases, with 7 bases separating them.